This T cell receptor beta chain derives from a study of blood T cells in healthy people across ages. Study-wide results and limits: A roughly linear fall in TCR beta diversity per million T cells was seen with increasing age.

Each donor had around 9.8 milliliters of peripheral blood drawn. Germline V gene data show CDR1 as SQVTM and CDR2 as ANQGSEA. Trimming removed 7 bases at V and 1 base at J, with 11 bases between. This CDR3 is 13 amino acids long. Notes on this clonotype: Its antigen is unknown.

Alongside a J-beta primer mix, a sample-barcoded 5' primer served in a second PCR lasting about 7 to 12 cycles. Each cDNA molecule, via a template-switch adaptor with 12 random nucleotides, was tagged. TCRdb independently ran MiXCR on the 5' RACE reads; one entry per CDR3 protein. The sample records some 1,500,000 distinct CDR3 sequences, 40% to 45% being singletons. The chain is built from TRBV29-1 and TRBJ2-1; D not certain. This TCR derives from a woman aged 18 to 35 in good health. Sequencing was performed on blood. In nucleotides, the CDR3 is TGCAGCGCGGACCGCCCTTCCTACAATGAGCAGTTCTTC. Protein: CSADRPSYNEQFF.